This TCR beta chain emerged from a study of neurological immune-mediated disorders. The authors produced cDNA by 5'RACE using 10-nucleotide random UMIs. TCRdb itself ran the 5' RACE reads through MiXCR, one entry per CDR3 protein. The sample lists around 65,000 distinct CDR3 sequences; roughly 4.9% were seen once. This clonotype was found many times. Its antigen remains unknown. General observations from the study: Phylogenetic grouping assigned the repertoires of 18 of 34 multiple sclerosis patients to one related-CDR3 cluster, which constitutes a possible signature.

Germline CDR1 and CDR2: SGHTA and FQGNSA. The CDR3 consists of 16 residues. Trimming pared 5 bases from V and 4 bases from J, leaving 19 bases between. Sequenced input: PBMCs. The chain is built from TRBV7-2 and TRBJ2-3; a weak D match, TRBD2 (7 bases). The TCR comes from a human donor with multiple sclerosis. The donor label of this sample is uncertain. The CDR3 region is CASSPLGGGLADTQYF. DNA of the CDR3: TGTGCCAGCAGCCCCCTGGGGGGGGGGCTGGCAGATACGCAGTATTTT.